This T cell receptor (beta chain) was captured in a study of blood T cells in healthy people across ages (dated by TCRdb to about 2015). Study-wide context: In model experiments, template switching captured about one uniquely barcoded TCR beta cDNA molecule for every two T cells. Age-related changes in TCR beta repertoire diversity were measured in the study by deep sequencing normalized with unique cDNA molecular identifiers. Donors were grouped into four age groups: young (average approximately 15 years), middle-aged (under 40), aged (62) and long-lived (less than 85). Donors of different ages were randomly distributed across sequencing lanes to avoid experimental bias. For two donors (one aged 18 to 29 and one aged 80 or older), the study analyzed two additional independent replicas of 1 million unique cDNA reads from the same blood draw.

The table lists this clonotype with a count of one. It lacks a known antigen. Nothing much larger sits one base from this clone, and base qualities are not available. Receptor libraries were prepared by 5' RACE. Sequencing was performed on an Illumina HiSeq 2500. A second roughly 7 to 11 cycle PCR used a sample-barcoded 5' primer and a J-beta primer mix. Each TCR beta cDNA molecule received a unique molecular identifier from a template-switch 5' adaptor carrying 12 random nucleotides. Each sample yielded at least 3 million CDR3-containing paired-end reads. The Mint cDNA synthesis kit, primed by a TRBC-specific oligonucleotide, was used to synthesize first-strand cDNA from all RNA. After uracil-DNA glycosylase treatment, a first 18-cycle PCR used universal primers M1SS and BC2_uni_R on all cDNA. In the authors' own workflow: For normalization, 1 million high-quality reads, each with a distinct molecular identifier, were randomly selected from each sample. Reads with shared molecular identifiers were discarded instead of being binned into consensus sequences. MiTCR, run with a Q25 quality threshold and the strictest error-elimination algorithm, handled CDR3 identification, clonotype clustering and error correction. A nonparametric unseen species model with Euler transformation was used to estimate lower-bound total TCR beta diversity. TCRdb itself trimmed the public reads at Q25 with fastp, ran MiXCR and retained productive beta chains. Here each entry gathers all rows of one CDR3 protein and keeps the most common genes and DNA. TCRdb, rather than the study authors, made the V and J calls. The sample yields about a million distinct CDR3 sequences; 51% were counted once. The ten largest clones add up to over 20% of the sample.

The V and J ends are trimmed by 5 bases and 8 bases, leaving 18 bases between them. Per the germline V gene (reference sequence), WNHNN is the CDR1 and SYGVQD is the CDR2. The cysteine opens and the phenylalanine closes a CDR3 of 14 amino acids. The DNA shown is the 42-base CDR3, in frame from base 1. Study-wide findings and limitations: Compared with the aged group, the long-lived group had more naive CD4+ T cells, fewer expanded clones and increased TCR diversity, a pattern suggesting age selection. There was a strong correlation between observed TCR beta diversity and the percentage of naive T cells measured by flow cytometry. Since profiling was done on bulk unsorted PBMCs, naive and antigen-experienced compartments could not be conclusively compared. The CMV infection status of donors was not known, potentially confounding age-related changes in expanded clonotypes. Estimates of total diversity from one million sequenced T cells were regarded as lower bounds and underestimates. Observed TCR beta diversity per million T cells fell roughly linearly with age, and a significant reduction was already apparent by age around 40.

Systemically healthy Caucasian individuals from Russia, 35 to 50 in total and aged 6 to 90 years, were included as donors. Each donor gave ten milliliters of peripheral blood, collected into EDTA-treated Vacutainer tubes. Ficoll-Paque density-gradient centrifugation was used to isolate PBMCs, with at least 7 million obtained per sample. Total RNA, at least 6 micrograms per sample, was extracted from PBMCs with Trizol reagent. The percentages of naive CD45RAhigh/CD27high T cells were determined by flow cytometry on a PBMC aliquot from every donor. The specimen sequenced was blood. This TCR derives from a woman aged 60 to 75 in good health. The rearranged segments are TRBV10-1 and TRBJ1-2, with the D gene call left open. The CDR3 in this case is CASSPPSQVGGYTF. DNA sequence: TGCGCCAGCAGTCCTCCATCTCAGGTTGGGGGCTACACCTTC.